Listed below are T cell receptor beta chains from one sample, sequenced in a study of blood T cell repertoires in COVID-19. The table came from immunoSEQ multiplex PCR; TCRdb's copy has only in-frame clones and leaves some out. This sample has some 250,000 clones, with roughly 85% found just once. Specimen: peripheral blood. The receptor source for this set is a man aged 30 to 45 who had recovered from COVID-19. Each CDR3 is given with its conserved first and last residue.

TRBV9,15,CASSVASDRTYGYTF
TRBV5-1,18,CASSSLAGGLAGANVLTF
TRBV3-1/TRBV3-2,17,CASSPQGAGRSTGELFF
TRBV5-1,16,CASSAMADGVTDTQYF
TRBV9,15,CASSDGTGYNSPLHF
TRBV3-1/TRBV3-2,13,CASSQDPVDTQYF
TRBV2,14,CASRGGTNTGELFF
TRBV19,15,CASTPGGYRNQPQHF
TRBV10-1,14,CASSESSSGNTIYF
TRBV9,16,CASSVLSGGVLNEQFF
TRBV4-1,14,CASSSQGGTDTQYF
TRBV6-5,13,CASSYGPADTQYF
TRBV7-9,14,CASSLTRRPYEQYF
TRBV19,15,CASSIIGLAEETQYF
TRBV24-1,14,CATSGDSHTDTQYF
TRBV5-4,16,CASSSPTGFGDNEQFF
TRBV13,15,CASTSGGQGGYEQFF
TRBV30,11,CAWSGQGGTFF
TRBV30,17,CAWSVRLGGTGPSGYTF
TRBV30,16,CAWSVVAGGGTDTQYF
TRBV4-2,17,CASSQIRNGQLFYGYTF
TRBV6-5,16,CASSYFVGGSGNTIYF
TRBV15,17,CATSRSTGPLSNQPQHF
TRBV9,15,CASSVTGLTYNEQFF
TRBV12-3/TRBV12-4,13,CASSPAGRRAQHF
TRBV19,18,CASSIDRGGTVVADTQYF
TRBV15,17,CATSRVRTRGRNTEAFF
TRBV15,13,CATGGGGSDEAFF
TRBV7-2,16,CASSLELTGGVNTIYF
TRBV19,17,CASSIGGPGLSGNTIYF
TRBV30,15,CAWSAYRGRGTEAFF
TRBV2,11,CASSGLGRLFF
TRBV6-4,13,CASSDDLAGEQYF
TRBV6-5,15,CASKRGQGKVNGYTF
TRBV6-5,15,CASTGQGANTGELFF
TRBV5-1,14,CASSIGTAGNTIYF
TRBV4-1,15,CASSQTGTLNTEAFF
TRBV10-2,16,CASSEYQGADTGELFF
TRBV7-6,11,CASSSQEKLFF
TRBV4-2,14,CASSQELAGDEQFF
TRBV2,14,CASSMTGFPQPQHF
TRBV12-5,14,CASGGGQRGQPQHF
TRBV5-1,13,CASSFKGTDTQYF
TRBV5-4,15,CASSLASSGTGELFF